A single sample gave rise to the 30 T cell receptor beta chains below, sequenced in a study of OX40 agonist ivuxolimab in advanced cancers. Sequencing was performed with immunoSEQ multiplex PCR; in TCRdb, only in-frame clones are kept and a portion is missing. This table has tens of thousands of clones, roughly 89% appearing once. Specimen: CD4+ or CD8+ T cells sorted from blood, collected in a trial of the OX40 agonist ivuxolimab. The receptors were sampled from an adult with an advanced solid tumor such as melanoma, head and neck, liver or kidney cancer.

J is TRBJ1-1 and V is TRBV28; D is possibly TRBD1 (5 bases). The germline V and J ends were trimmed by 8 bases and 2 bases, with 24 bases remaining between them. The CDR3 has 17 residues. Per the germline V gene, CDR1 is MDHEN and CDR2 is SYDVKM. DNA of the CDR3: TGTGCCAGCCTTAGAGGAGGGGTCTTTCTCGGAAACACTGAAGCTTTCTTT. It specifies CASLRGGVFLGNTEAFF.

This clone was recorded only once. Germline is not matched at one junction end, which may reflect a read error. The chain joins TRBV9 to TRBJ2-7; a weak D match, TRBD2 (5 bases). This CDR3 comprises 14 residues. In germline, CDR1 is SGDLS, CDR2 YYNGEE. The CDR3 loop reads CASSVVDYSNEQYF. CDR3 bases: TGTGCCAGCAGCGTAGTTGACTACTCCAACGAGCAGTACTTC.

This chain links TRBV18 with TRBJ1-1, with a tentative D call TRBD1 (5 bases). In germline, CDR1 is KGHSH, CDR2 LQKENI. V was shortened by 2 bases and J by 0 bases, with 7 bases between the two germline ends. This CDR3 is 14 amino acids long. CDR3 sequence: CASSPLTVNTEAFF. In DNA, the CDR3 is TGTGCCAGCTCACCATTGACAGTGAACACTGAAGCTTTCTTT.

The V and J genes are TRBV18 and TRBJ2-1; a possible D gene is TRBD2 (5 bases). This CDR3 region has 16 residues. The germline V and J ends were trimmed by 4 bases and 1 base, with 14 bases remaining between them. Germline V gene sequence: CDR1 KGHSH, CDR2 LQKENI. The CDR3 nucleotides read TGTGCCAGCTCACGAGCCGGGGTAGGGTCCTACAATGAGCAGTTCTTC. Translating gives CASSRAGVGSYNEQFF.

This clone was counted a single time. The genes are TRBV19 and TRBJ1-4, with D possibly TRBD1 on 6 matching bases. CDR1 LNHDA and CDR2 SQIVND come from the germline V gene (reference sequence). This CDR3 region has 15 residues. V was cut by 6 bases and J by 7 bases, with 18 bases left in between. CDR3 in DNA: TGTGCCAGTAGGATGAACGGGCAGGGGCGTGAAAAACTGTTTTTT. It translates to CASRMNGQGREKLFF.

This clone was seen a single time. The gene calls are TRBV7-2 and TRBJ2-2; 15 bases agree with TRBD2. V trimming: 5 bases; J trimming: 4 bases; junction bases outside the gene matches: 5. The CDR3 has 17 amino acids. The germline V gene encodes CDR1 SGHTA and CDR2 FQGNSA. The CDR3 spells CASSPRGLAGGTGELFF. In nucleotides, the CDR3 is TGTGCCAGCAGCCCGCGGGGACTAGCGGGAGGCACCGGGGAGCTGTTTTTT. The variable domain in full, with the rest retrieved from reference TRBV7-2 and TRBJ2-2, is GAGVSQSPSNKVTEKGKDVELRCDPISGHTALYWYRQSLGQGLEFLIYFQGNSAPDKSGLPSDRFSAERTGGSVSTLTIQRTQQEDSAVYLCASSPRGLAGGTGELFFGEGSRLTVL.

The V and J genes are TRBV19 and TRBJ1-5, with D possibly TRBD1 on 6 matching bases. The CDR3 runs to 16 residues. V lost 5 bases and J 2 bases, leaving 16 bases between the germline ends. Germline assignment: CDR1 LNHDA and CDR2 SQIVND (reference sequence). Here the CDR3 DNA reads TGTGCCAGTAGTCATAATCCCTACAGGGGCAATCAGCCCCAGCATTTT. Its translation is CASSHNPYRGNQPQHF.

CDR3 sequence reads: CASSQVQLSNQPQHF. In DNA form, the CDR3 reads TGTGCCAGCAGCCAAGTTCAGCTTAGCAATCAGCCCCAGCATTTT. The chain combines TRBV14 with TRBJ1-5; D is uncertain. Germline CDR1 SGHDN, CDR2 FVKESK. There are 15 residues in the CDR3. V lost 1 base, J lost 0 bases, and 7 bases lay in between.

J is TRBJ1-1 and V is TRBV2; D is unresolved. V was shortened by 7 bases and J by 1 base, with 22 bases between the two germline ends. Germline CDR1 SNHLY, CDR2 FYNNEI. The CDR3 runs 17 residues. The CDR3 is CASTLLGSPNWNTEAFF. CDR3 coding DNA: TGTGCCAGCACCCTCCTGGGCAGTCCAAATTGGAACACTGAAGCTTTCTTT.

This clone was seen only once. The chain uses TRBV30 and TRBJ2-1; TRBD2 matches at 10 bases. The CDR3 consists of 15 residues. V lost 5 bases to trimming and J lost 3 bases; unmatched junction nucleotides: 7. Germline V gene data show CDR1 as GTSNPN and CDR2 as SVGIG (reference sequence). The CDR3 DNA reads as TGTGCCTGGGATCCTGGACTAGCGGACTACAATGAGCAGTTCTTC. Protein product: CAWDPGLADYNEQFF.

J is TRBJ2-1 and V is TRBV6-1; 14 nucleotides agree with TRBD2. The CDR3 spans 15 residues. Trimming cost V 9 bases and J 8 bases; bases outside gene matches: 9. The V gene's germline CDR1 is MNHNS and CDR2 SASEGT. The CDR3 bases are TGTGCCAGTCTGGGGACTAGCGGGAGTCTGGATGAGCAGTTCTTC. Translating it yields CASLGTSGSLDEQFF.

The genes are TRBV7-3 and TRBJ1-1; no firm D call. The CDR3 contains 13 residues. From germline, CDR1 is SGHTA and CDR2 FQGTGA. The V gene lost 6 bases and the J gene lost 1 base, with 9 bases spanning the gap. The CDR3 here is CASRYGRNTEAFF. The CDR3 nucleotides are TGTGCCAGCAGGTATGGTAGGAACACTGAAGCTTTCTTT.

This clone occurred once. The CDR3 nucleotides read TGTGCCAGCAGTTCCCAAGGGGGCCGGACTGAAGCTTTCTTT. It encodes CASSSQGGRTEAFF. The rearrangement uses TRBV6-6 and TRBJ1-1, with 7 bases lining up with TRBD1. The CDR3 runs 14 residues. Trimming removed 4 bases from V and 5 bases from J; junction bases left unmatched: 7. Looked up from germline, CDR1 is MNHNY and CDR2 is SVGAGI (reference sequence).

V is TRBV30 and J is TRBJ1-4, with D unclear. V was pared by 2 bases and J by 0 bases, with 7 bases between. CDR1 and CDR2 from the germline V gene are GTSNPN and SVGIG (reference sequence). This CDR3 spans 14 amino acids. The CDR3 DNA follows: TGTGCCTGGAGTCCCGGGGCAACTAATGAAAAACTGTTTTTT. This gives the protein CAWSPGATNEKLFF.

This sequence joins TRBV7-9 and TRBJ1-4; D is perhaps TRBD1 (5 bases). The CDR3 extends over 14 amino acids. Germline CDR1 SEHNR, CDR2 FQNEAQ (reference sequence). V lost 4 bases and J lost 3, with 9 bases in between. As DNA, the CDR3 is TGTGCCAGCAGCTCTCAGGGTTCTAATGAAAAACTGTTTTTT. Translation gives CASSSQGSNEKLFF.

The chain has TRBV5-1 and TRBJ1-2; D call uncertain. The CDR3 totals 14 residues. The V gene lost 0 bases and the J gene lost 1 base, with 7 bases spanning the gap. Germline values: CDR1 SGHRS, CDR2 YFSETQ. CDR3 residues: CASSLDDLNYGYTF. The DNA of the CDR3 is TGCGCCAGCAGCTTGGATGACCTTAACTATGGCTACACCTTC.

The gene calls are TRBV4-1 and TRBJ2-5, with D unclear. Trimming cost V 0 bases and J 6 bases, with 14 bases left between them. Germline lookup yields CDR1 MGHRA and CDR2 YSYEKL. The CDR3 loop spans 15 amino acids. CDR3 coding DNA: TGCGCCAGCAGCCAAGATCTTGGGAACCCCAAGACCCAGTACTTC. Amino acids: CASSQDLGNPKTQYF.

The rearrangement links TRBV4-2 to TRBJ2-6, with D maybe TRBD1 (6 bases). The germline V gene encodes CDR1 LGHNA and CDR2 YNFKEQ. The CDR3 covers 17 residues. V gave up 5 bases and J gave up 0 bases, with 14 bases separating them. The chain's CDR3 is CASSYGTDSSGANVLTF. DNA of the CDR3: TGTGCCAGCAGCTACGGGACGGACAGCTCTGGGGCCAACGTCCTGACTTTC.

The rearrangement joins TRBV7-3 to TRBJ1-2; D possibly corresponds to TRBD1 (6 bases). The germline CDR1 and CDR2 sequences are SGHTA and FQGTGA. The CDR3 runs to 13 residues. Trimming removed 4 bases from V and 8 bases from J, with 14 bases in between. In DNA, the CDR3 is TGTGCCAGCAGCTCTAACAGGGCACCCGGCTACACCTTC. This codes for CASSSNRAPGYTF.

This clone was recorded once. The chain combines TRBV5-1 with TRBJ2-7, with D possibly TRBD1 on 6 matching bases. The germline V gene has CDR1 SGHRS and CDR2 YFSETQ. This CDR3 spans 15 amino acids. The V and J ends lost 4 bases and 0 bases respectively, with 14 bases between them. The CDR3 is CASSPWTESSYEQYF. DNA for the CDR3: TGCGCCAGCAGCCCGTGGACAGAATCCTCCTACGAGCAGTACTTC.

This chain connects TRBV27 to TRBJ2-3, with a tentative D call TRBD1 (5 bases). Between the trimmed V and J ends, which lost 6 bases and 5 bases, there was a span of 9 bases. The CDR3 is made up of 12 amino acids. Germline CDR1 and CDR2: MNHEY and SMNVEV (reference sequence). The DNA of the CDR3 is TGTGCCAGCAGCCGCCAGGGAGATACGCAGTATTTT. This translates into CASSRQGDTQYF.

The J gene is TRBJ1-6, the V gene TRBV4-3; D gene ambiguous. The CDR3 totals 14 residues. Trimming took off 0 bases at V and 6 bases at J, with 6 bases between the two ends. The germline V gene has CDR1 LGHNA and CDR2 YSLEER. The CDR3 DNA is TGCGCCAGCAGCCAAGATGTTAGTAATTCACCCCTCCACTTT. As protein: CASSQDVSNSPLHF.

V usage is TRBV30 and J usage is TRBJ2-2; maybe TRBD2 (6 bases). The CDR3 spans 13 residues. Per the germline V gene, CDR1 is GTSNPN and CDR2 is SVGIG (reference sequence). Between the trimmed V and J ends, which lost 3 bases and 5 bases, there was a span of 10 bases. CDR3 loop: CAWSGGGTGELFF. In DNA, the CDR3 is TGTGCCTGGAGCGGGGGTGGAACCGGGGAGCTGTTTTTT. Full variable domain (outside the CDR3, taken from reference TRBV30 and TRBJ2-2): SQTIHQWPATLVQPVGSPLSLECTVEGTSNPNLYWYRQAAGRGLQLLFYSVGIGQISSEVPQNLSASRPQDRQFILSSKKLLLSDSGFYLCAWSGGGTGELFFGEGSRLTVL.

The chain employs TRBV5-1 and TRBJ2-5, with TRBD1 matching 10 bases. CDR3 size: 15 residues. V was clipped by 4 bases and J by 4 bases; unmatched bases: 7. In germline, CDR1 is SGHRS, CDR2 YFSETQ. The CDR3 DNA follows: TGCGCCAGCAGCATCTCCGGGACAGGGGTAGAGACCCAGTACTTC. The encoded protein is CASSISGTGVETQYF. Filled out from reference TRBV5-1 and TRBJ2-5, the complete variable domain reads KAGVTQTPRYLIKTRGQQVTLSCSPISGHRSVSWYQQTPGQGLQFLFEYFSETQRNKGNFPGRFSGRQFSNSRSEMNVSTLELGDSALYLCASSISGTGVETQYFGPGTRLLVL.

A note on this clone: One end of the junction fails to match germline, which may point to a read error. The chain recombines TRBV7-7 with TRBJ2-2; 11 bases fit TRBD2. Looked up from germline, CDR1 is SSHAT and CDR2 is FNYEAQ (reference sequence). This CDR3 is built from 15 residues. The DNA for the CDR3 is TGTGCTAGCAGAGATCTAGCGGGGGGCACCGGGGAGCTGTTTTTT. It is translated as CASRDLAGGTGELFF.

This clone is a singleton in its sample. V is TRBV4-2 and J is TRBJ1-1; TRBD1 aligns across 10 bases. This CDR3 is built from 15 residues. Germline assignment: CDR1 LGHNA and CDR2 YNFKEQ. V was clipped by 4 bases and J by 11 bases; unmatched bases: 13. The CDR3 nucleotides are TGTGCCAGCAGCCTAGAGGACAGGGGGAATTCTCAGGCTTTCTTT. This gives the protein CASSLEDRGNSQAFF.

This clone was counted a single time. V usage is TRBV6-6 and J usage is TRBJ2-7, with TRBD1 as a possible D gene (6 bases). CDR1 and CDR2 (germline): MNHNY, SVGAGI (reference sequence). The CDR3 sequence is 13 residues long. Between the trimmed V and J ends, which lost 6 bases and 2 bases, there was a span of 11 bases. DNA of the CDR3: TGTGCCAGCAGAAGACAGGCGACCTACGAGCAGTACTTC. Its protein product is CASRRQATYEQYF.

The genes are TRBV27 and TRBJ2-7; 9 nucleotides line up with TRBD1. CDR3 length: 16 residues. CDR1 is MNHEY and CDR2 is SMNVEV in the germline V gene (reference sequence). J was trimmed by 3 bases and V by 10 bases; bases with no gene match: 16. This chain's CDR3 is CATPMTQGAMGYEQYF. CDR3 coding DNA: TGTGCCACGCCCATGACACAGGGGGCAATGGGCTACGAGCAGTACTTC.

V is TRBV5-8 and J is TRBJ2-3; D is possibly TRBD2 (6 bases). The V end lost 3 bases, the J end lost 3 bases, and 11 bases lay between the germline ends. The germline V gene encodes CDR1 SGHTS and CDR2 YDEGEE. This CDR3 is built from 14 residues. CDR3 coding DNA: TGTGCCAGCAGCTCCTCCGGGACTACAGATACGCAGTATTTT. The encoded protein is CASSSSGTTDTQYF.

The V call is TRBV18, the J call TRBJ1-1, with 8 nucleotides matching TRBD1. The germline CDR1 and CDR2 sequences are KGHSH and LQKENI. The CDR3 loop spans 15 amino acids. The V and J ends lost 4 bases and 5 bases, in that order; junction bases with no gene match: 9. This chain's CDR3 is CASSRSGGSGTEAFF. For the CDR3, the DNA is TGTGCCAGCTCACGTTCAGGGGGCTCTGGAACTGAAGCTTTCTTT.